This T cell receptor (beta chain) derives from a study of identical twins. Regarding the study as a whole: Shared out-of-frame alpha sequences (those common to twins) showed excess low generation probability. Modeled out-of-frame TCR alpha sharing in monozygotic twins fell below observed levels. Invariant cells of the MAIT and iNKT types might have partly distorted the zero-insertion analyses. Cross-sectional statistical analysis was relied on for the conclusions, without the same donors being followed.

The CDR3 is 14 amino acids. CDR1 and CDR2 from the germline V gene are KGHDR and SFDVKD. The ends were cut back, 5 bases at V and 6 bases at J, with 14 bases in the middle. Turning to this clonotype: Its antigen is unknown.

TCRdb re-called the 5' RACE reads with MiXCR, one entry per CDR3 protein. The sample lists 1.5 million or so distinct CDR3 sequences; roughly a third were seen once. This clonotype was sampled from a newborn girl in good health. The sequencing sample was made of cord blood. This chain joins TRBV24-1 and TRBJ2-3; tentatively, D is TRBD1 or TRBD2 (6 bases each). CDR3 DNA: TGTGCCACCAGTGTCGGGGGCCCATTGGATACGCAGTATTTT. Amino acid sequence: CATSVGGPLDTQYF.